The T cell receptor beta chain described here comes from a study of tumor-infiltrating lymphocytes in primary liver carcinoma. Background on the study: The study enrolled male and female patients aged 30 to 69 years. Tumors, staged T1-T3 N0M0, spanned 4.2 to 10 cm.

With respect to this clonotype: Its specificity is not known. The germline gene is not matched at one end of the junction; a read error may be the cause.

The germline V gene encodes CDR1 SGHRS and CDR2 YFSETQ. This CDR3 is built from 14 residues. With a constant-region primer, TCR beta cDNA was made from approximately 500 ng of total RNA. TCR beta libraries came from three nested multiplex PCR rounds using slightly modified ARM-PCR. Amplification in the first two PCR rounds was performed using TRBV1-TRBV30 forward primers and a C-beta reverse primer for approximately 10 cycles each. A single record per CDR3 protein comes from TCRdb applying MiXCR to the multiplex PCR reads. The sample includes 300,000 to 400,000 distinct CDR3 sequences, less than 65% of them seen just once. Findings and limits, study-wide: Tumor samples exhibited a significantly greater top-250-clone fraction than blood samples (p = 0.039).

The researchers obtained blood RNA from unsorted whole blood and also extracted germline DNA. Patients had chronic HBV infection and were treatment-naive. This sequence originates from a middle-aged man with primary liver carcinoma and hepatitis B virus infection. Sequenced input: peripheral blood. The chain uses TRBV5-1 and TRBJ1-1, with D unresolved. The CDR3 nucleotides read TGCGCCAGCAGCCTAGCTAAGGAAAGCACTGAAACTTTCTTT. This gives the protein CASSLAKESTETFF.